This TCR beta chain appears in the sequencing data of a study of T cells after yellow fever vaccination. Study at large: With SMART-Seq v4 Ultra Low Input, the fractions containing low cell numbers were prepared. Study-wide results and caveats: Post-booster repertoires again held most primary-vaccination clones (about 95% CD4, just under 90% CD8).

This CDR3 contains 16 residues. Germline trimming cut 5 bases from V and 0 bases from J; bases unmatched to any gene: 7. This clonotype was observed at least ten times. Its antigen is unknown. In TCRdb, the 5' RACE reads were re-called with MiXCR into one record per CDR3 protein. The sample holds 300,000 to 400,000 distinct CDR3 sequences, 8.5% to 10% seen once. This sequence originates from a young man who received the YFV17D yellow fever vaccine. This rearrangement joins TRBV12-3 or TRBV12-4 to TRBJ2-3; 8 nucleotides line up with TRBD1. This sample comprised PBMCs, obtained on the day of the first yellow fever vaccination. The CDR3 reads CASSLDRQGSTDTQYF. The DNA for the CDR3 is TGTGCCAGCAGTCTCGATCGACAGGGGAGCACAGATACGCAGTATTTT.